This T cell receptor beta chain was captured by sequencing in a study of shared clonotypes between healthy human individuals. Looking at the study overall: Donors consisted of two women and a few men between 18 and 49.

The donor cohort consisted entirely of Caucasian adults residing in Nashville, Tennessee. CDR1 SGHRS and CDR2 YFSETQ come from the germline V gene. CDR3 length: 14 amino acids. Trimming at V came to 2 bases and at J to 1 base, leaving 1 base not matched to a gene. Deep level was the assay's run setting. Clones were read by immunoSEQ multiplex PCR, and TCRdb kept only the in-frame ones, dropping some. The sample has some 1 million clones; more than 65% are singletons. The chain couples TRBV5-1 to TRBJ2-3; 7 bases are shared with TRBD2. The TCR originated in a man aged 18 to 35 in good health. The sample comprised memory CD4+ T cells sorted from blood. The subset was: CD45RA-negative fraction. Written as DNA, the CDR3 is TGCGCCAGCAGCTTCCTAGCGGGCACAGATACGCAGTATTTT. Protein sequence: CASSFLAGTDTQYF.